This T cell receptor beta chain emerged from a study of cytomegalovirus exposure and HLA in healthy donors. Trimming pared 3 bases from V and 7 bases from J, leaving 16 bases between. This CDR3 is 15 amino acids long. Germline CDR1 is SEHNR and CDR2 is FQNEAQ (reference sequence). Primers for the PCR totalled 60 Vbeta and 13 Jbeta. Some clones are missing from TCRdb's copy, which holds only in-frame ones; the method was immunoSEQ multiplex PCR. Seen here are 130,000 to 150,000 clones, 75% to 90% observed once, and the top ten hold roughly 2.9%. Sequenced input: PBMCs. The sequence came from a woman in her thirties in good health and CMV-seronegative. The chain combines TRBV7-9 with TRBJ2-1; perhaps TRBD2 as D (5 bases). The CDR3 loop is CASSFSERGWNEQFF. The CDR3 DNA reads TGTGCCAGCAGCTTTAGTGAGCGCGGGTGGAATGAGCAGTTCTTC.